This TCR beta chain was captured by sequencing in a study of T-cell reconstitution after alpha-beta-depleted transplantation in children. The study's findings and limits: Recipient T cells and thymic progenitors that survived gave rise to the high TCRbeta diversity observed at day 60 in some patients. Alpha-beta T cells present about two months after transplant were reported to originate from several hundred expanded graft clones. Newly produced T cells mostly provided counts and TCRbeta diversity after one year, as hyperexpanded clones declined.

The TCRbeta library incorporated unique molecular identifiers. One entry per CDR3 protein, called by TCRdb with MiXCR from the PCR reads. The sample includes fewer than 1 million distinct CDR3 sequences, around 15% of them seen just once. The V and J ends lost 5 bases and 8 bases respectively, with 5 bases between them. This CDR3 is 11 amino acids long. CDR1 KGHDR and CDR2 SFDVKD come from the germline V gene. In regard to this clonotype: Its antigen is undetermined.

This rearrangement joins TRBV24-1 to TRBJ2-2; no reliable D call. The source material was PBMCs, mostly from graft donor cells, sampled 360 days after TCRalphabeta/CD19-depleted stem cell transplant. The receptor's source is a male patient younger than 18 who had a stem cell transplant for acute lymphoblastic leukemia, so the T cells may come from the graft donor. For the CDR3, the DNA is TGTGCCACCAGTGCCGGAGGGGAGCTGTTTTTT. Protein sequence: CATSAGGELFF.